This T cell receptor beta chain is from a study of blood T cell repertoires in COVID-19. Study as a whole: T cells, B-cell-depleted T cells, or PBMCs provided the cDNA or gDNA that served as material.

Repertoires were generated with immunoSEQ multiplex PCR, while TCRdb's copy carries only in-frame clones and drops some. Seen here are 130,000 to 150,000 clones, over 80% observed once, and the top ten hold less than 0.95%. V trimming: 3 bases; J trimming: 4 bases; junction bases outside the gene matches: 1. There are 13 residues in the CDR3. The germline CDR1 and CDR2 sequences are SGDLS and YYNGEE. The sequenced material came from peripheral blood. This sequence joins TRBV9 and TRBJ1-1; 9 bases are a match to TRBD1. The sequence derives from a woman between 50 and 59 years old with acute or convalescent COVID-19. The CDR3 DNA reads as TGTGCCAGCAGCGAGGGACAGGGCACTGAAGCTTTCTTT. Translated, it gives CASSEGQGTEAFF.